Detailed here is one TCR beta chain. As handled by the study authors: Reference gene primer amplification in the assay estimated nucleated cell counts. TCRdb's copy holds only in-frame clones and misses some; the assay was immunoSEQ multiplex PCR. Clonal size and the V and J genes are those of that table, whereas D and trimming came from the DNA. Of around 400,000 clones in the sample, more than 80% were seen once. The data were taken from a study of blood T cell repertoires in COVID-19. Study at large: Samples taken during acute and convalescent COVID-19 were collected in the United States, Italy and Spain. The cDNA or gDNA used as material had been derived from T cells, B-cell-depleted T cells, or PBMCs.

The clonotype was recovered from a man aged 35 to 55 with acute or convalescent COVID-19. Input material: peripheral blood.

Here the CDR3 reads CASSIAGPGPYEQYF. The DNA of the CDR3 is TGTGCCAGTAGTATAGCAGGGCCGGGCCCCTACGAGCAGTACTTC. The rearrangement uses TRBV19 and TRBJ2-7, with a tentative D call TRBD1 (5 bases). This CDR3 spans 15 amino acids. The germline V and J ends were trimmed by 1 base and 2 bases, with 12 bases remaining between them. In germline, CDR1 is LNHDA, CDR2 SQIVND (reference sequence).